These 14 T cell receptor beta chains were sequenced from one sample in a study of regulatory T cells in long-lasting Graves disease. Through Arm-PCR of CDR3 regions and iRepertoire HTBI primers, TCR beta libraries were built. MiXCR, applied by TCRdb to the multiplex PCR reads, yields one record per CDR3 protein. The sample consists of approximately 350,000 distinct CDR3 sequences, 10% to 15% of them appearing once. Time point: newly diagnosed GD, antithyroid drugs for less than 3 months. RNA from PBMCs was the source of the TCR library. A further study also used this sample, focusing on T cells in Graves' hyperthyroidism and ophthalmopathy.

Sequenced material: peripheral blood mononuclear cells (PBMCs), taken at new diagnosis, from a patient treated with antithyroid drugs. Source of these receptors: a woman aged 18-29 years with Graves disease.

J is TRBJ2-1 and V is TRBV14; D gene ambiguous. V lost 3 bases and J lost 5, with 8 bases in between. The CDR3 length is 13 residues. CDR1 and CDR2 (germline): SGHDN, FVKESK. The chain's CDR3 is CASSHQLDNEQFF. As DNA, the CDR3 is TGTGCCAGCAGCCACCAATTAGACAATGAGCAGTTCTTC.

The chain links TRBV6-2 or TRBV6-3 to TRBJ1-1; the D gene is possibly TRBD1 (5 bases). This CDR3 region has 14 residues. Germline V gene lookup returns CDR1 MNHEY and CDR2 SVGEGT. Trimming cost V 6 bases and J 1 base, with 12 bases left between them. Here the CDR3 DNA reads TGTGCCAGCAGCGGGGACTGGGGGAACACTGAAGCTTTCTTT. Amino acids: CASSGDWGNTEAFF.

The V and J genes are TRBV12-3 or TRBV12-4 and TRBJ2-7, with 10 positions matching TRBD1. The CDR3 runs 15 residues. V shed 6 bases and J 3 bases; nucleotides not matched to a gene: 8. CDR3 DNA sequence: TGTGCCAGCAGCCCTCCGGGACAGGGGTACTACGAGCAGTACTTC. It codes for CASSPPGQGYYEQYF.

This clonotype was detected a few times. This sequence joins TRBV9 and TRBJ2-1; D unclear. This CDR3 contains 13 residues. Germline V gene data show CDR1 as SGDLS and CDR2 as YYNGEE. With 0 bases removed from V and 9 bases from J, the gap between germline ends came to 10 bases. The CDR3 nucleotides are TGTGCCAGCAGCGTAGTCACTCGACCTGAGCAGTTCTTC. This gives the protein CASSVVTRPEQFF.

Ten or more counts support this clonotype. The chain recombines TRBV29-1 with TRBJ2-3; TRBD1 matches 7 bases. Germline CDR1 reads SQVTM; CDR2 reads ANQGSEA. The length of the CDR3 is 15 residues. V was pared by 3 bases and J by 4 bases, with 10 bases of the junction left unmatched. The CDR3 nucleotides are TGCAGCGTTGAGCCCGCGACAGGGATGGCAGATACGCAGTATTTT. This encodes CSVEPATGMADTQYF.

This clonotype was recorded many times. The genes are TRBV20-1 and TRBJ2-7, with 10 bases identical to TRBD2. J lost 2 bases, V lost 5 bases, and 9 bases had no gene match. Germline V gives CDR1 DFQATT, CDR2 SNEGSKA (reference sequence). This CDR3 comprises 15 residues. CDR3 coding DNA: TGCAGTGCTGACCTTTCCCTAGCGGGAGCCTACGAGCAGTACTTC. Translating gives CSADLSLAGAYEQYF.

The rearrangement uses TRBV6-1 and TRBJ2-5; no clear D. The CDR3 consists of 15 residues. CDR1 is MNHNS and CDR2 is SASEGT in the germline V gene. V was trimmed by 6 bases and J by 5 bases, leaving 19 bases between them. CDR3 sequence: CASSPVTLPSETQYF. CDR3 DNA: TGTGCCAGCAGCCCCGTGACACTGCCATCGGAGACCCAGTACTTC.

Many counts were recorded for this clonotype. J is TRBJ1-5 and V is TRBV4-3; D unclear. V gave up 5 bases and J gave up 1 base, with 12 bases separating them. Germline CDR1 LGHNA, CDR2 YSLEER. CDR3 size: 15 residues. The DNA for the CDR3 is TGCGCCAGCAGCTGGATCGCGGGAAGCAATCAGCCCCAGCATTTT. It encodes CASSWIAGSNQPQHF.

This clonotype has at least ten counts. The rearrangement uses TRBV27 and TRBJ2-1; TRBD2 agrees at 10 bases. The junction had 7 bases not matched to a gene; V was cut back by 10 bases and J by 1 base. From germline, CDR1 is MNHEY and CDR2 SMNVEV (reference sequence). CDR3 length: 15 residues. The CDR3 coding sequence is TGTGCCACCCTGACTAGCGGGCCTTCCTACAATGAGCAGTTCTTC. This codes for CATLTSGPSYNEQFF.

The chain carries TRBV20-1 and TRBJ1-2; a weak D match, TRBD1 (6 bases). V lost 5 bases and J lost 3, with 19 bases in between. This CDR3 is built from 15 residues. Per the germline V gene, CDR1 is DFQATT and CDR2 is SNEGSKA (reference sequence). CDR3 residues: CSARDRSPWDYGYTF. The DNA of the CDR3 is TGCAGTGCTCGTGACAGGTCCCCCTGGGACTATGGCTACACCTTC.

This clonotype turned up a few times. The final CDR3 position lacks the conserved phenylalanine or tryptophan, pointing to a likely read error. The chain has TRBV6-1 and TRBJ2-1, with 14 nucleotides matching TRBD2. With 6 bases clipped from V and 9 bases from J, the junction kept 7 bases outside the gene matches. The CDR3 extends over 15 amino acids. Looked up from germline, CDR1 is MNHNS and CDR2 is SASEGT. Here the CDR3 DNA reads TGTGCCAGCAGCCTGGGACTAGCGGGAGTGAGTGAGCAGTTCCTC. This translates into CASSLGLAGVSEQFL.

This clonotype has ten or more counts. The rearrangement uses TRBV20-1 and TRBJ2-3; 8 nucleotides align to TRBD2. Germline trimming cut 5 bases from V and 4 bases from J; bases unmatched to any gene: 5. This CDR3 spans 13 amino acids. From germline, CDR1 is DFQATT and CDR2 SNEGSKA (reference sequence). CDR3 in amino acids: CSARTSPADTQYF. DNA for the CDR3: TGCAGTGCTCGGACTAGCCCTGCAGATACGCAGTATTTT.

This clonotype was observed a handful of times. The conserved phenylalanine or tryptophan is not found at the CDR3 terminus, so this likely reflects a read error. CDR3 sequence: CASRVIFNSPLHS. For the CDR3, the DNA is TGTGCCAGTAGAGTGATCTTTAATTCACCCCTCCACTCT. J is TRBJ1-6 and V is TRBV2, with unresolved D. Germline V gene data show CDR1 as SNHLY and CDR2 as FYNNEI. Trimming pared 9 bases from V and 6 bases from J, leaving 12 bases between. This CDR3 region has 13 residues.

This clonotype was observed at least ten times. The CDR3 protein is CASRTGLPGSPLHF. The CDR3 DNA is TGTGCCAGCAGGACAGGCCTTCCCGGTTCACCCCTCCACTTT. The V gene is TRBV12-3 or TRBV12-4, the J gene TRBJ1-6; a weak D match, TRBD1 (6 bases). This CDR3 has 14 amino acids. V was cut by 6 bases and J by 9 bases, with 15 bases left in between.